A single sample is the source of the 8 T cell receptor beta chains below, sequenced in a study of cytomegalovirus exposure and HLA in healthy donors. TCRdb keeps only in-frame clones here, not all; method: immunoSEQ multiplex PCR. The sample contains under 200,000 clones, roughly 86% of which appear only once. Material: PBMCs. These receptors all come from a woman younger than 30 in good health and CMV-seropositive.

This chain connects TRBV11-3 to TRBJ2-5; no clear D. Germline V CDR1 and CDR2: SGHNT, YENEEA. This CDR3 comprises 13 residues. Trimming removed 2 bases from V and 6 bases from J, with 10 bases in between. As DNA, the CDR3 is TGTGCCAGCAGCTTAACGGTTGTGAAGACCCAGTACTTC. Translating gives CASSLTVVKTQYF.

This clone was found a few times. The V gene is TRBV28, the J gene TRBJ1-4; D possibly corresponds to TRBD1 (5 bases). V was pared by 4 bases and J by 13 bases, with 19 bases between. Germline CDR1 is MDHEN and CDR2 is SYDVKM. CDR3 length: 14 residues. The CDR3 sequence is CASSSLGPLVALFF. CDR3 nucleotide sequence: TGTGCCAGCAGTTCTTTGGGGCCCCTCGTGGCACTGTTTTTT.

CDR3 region: CASSPNPTSGRTQYF. Here the CDR3 DNA reads TGTGCCAGCAGCCCAAACCCCACATCAGGGAGGACGCAGTATTTT. J is TRBJ2-3 and V is TRBV9; possible D gene TRBD2, 6 bases. Germline V CDR1 and CDR2: SGDLS, YYNGEE. V shed 4 bases and J shed 9 bases, with 21 bases lying between them. CDR3 length: 15 amino acids.

This clone occurred a few times. The chain couples TRBV5-1 to TRBJ2-7, with 9 bases identical to TRBD2. CDR3 size: 14 residues. The germline CDR1 and CDR2 sequences are SGHRS and YFSETQ. V lost 5 bases, J lost 0 bases, and 3 bases stayed unmatched. CDR3 region: CASSSGSVSYEQYF. CDR3 bases: TGCGCCAGCAGTAGCGGGAGCGTCTCCTACGAGCAGTACTTC. The entire variable domain, with the rest obtained from reference TRBV5-1 and TRBJ2-7, is as follows: KAGVTQTPRYLIKTRGQQVTLSCSPISGHRSVSWYQQTPGQGLQFLFEYFSETQRNKGNFPGRFSGRQFSNSRSEMNVSTLELGDSALYLCASSSGSVSYEQYFGPGTRLTVT.

J is TRBJ2-3 and V is TRBV5-1; D is unclear. CDR1 is SGHRS and CDR2 is YFSETQ in the germline V gene. V gave up 1 base and J gave up 0 bases, with 9 bases separating them. The CDR3 has 15 residues. The CDR3 nucleotides read TGCGCCAGCAGCTTGCGTGGAGAAAGCACAGATACGCAGTATTTT. This sequence encodes CASSLRGESTDTQYF.

This clone has a single count. CDR3 protein: CASSLGAGGTQYF. In DNA, the CDR3 is TGTGCCAGCAGTTTAGGAGCCGGGGGGACCCAGTACTTC. The chain carries TRBV27 and TRBJ2-5; D perhaps matches TRBD2 (6 bases). The length of the CDR3 is 13 residues. Trimming left V 2 bases short and J 7 bases short, with 11 bases between. Germline lookup yields CDR1 MNHEY and CDR2 SMNVEV (reference sequence).

The rearrangement links TRBV6-6 to TRBJ1-5; D not resolved. V lost 2 bases and J 0 bases, leaving 8 bases between the germline ends. The CDR3 sequence is 15 residues long. Germline V lookup: CDR1 MNHNY, CDR2 SVGAGI (reference sequence). The CDR3 reads CASSYPRGSNQPQHF. The CDR3 nucleotides read TGTGCCAGCAGTTACCCGCGGGGTAGCAATCAGCCCCAGCATTTT.

The rearrangement joins TRBV30 to TRBJ1-1, with 7 bases identical to TRBD1. This CDR3 comprises 14 residues. Trimming cost V 8 bases and J 0 bases; bases outside gene matches: 9. The germline gives CDR1 GTSNPN, CDR2 SVGIG (reference sequence). CDR3 sequence reads: CASNKGAVNTEAFF. As DNA, the CDR3 is TGTGCCAGTAATAAGGGGGCCGTGAACACTGAAGCTTTCTTT.